This T cell receptor (beta chain) derives from a study of blood T cell repertoires in COVID-19. Looking at the study overall: The United States, Italy and Spain provided the acute and convalescent COVID-19 samples. T cells, B-cell-depleted T cells, or PBMCs supplied cDNA or gDNA.

Per germline, CDR1 SGHAT and CDR2 FQNNGV. The ends lost 4 bases at V and 2 bases at J; junction bases unmatched: 1. The CDR3 is made up of 14 amino acids. Original analysis: How many nucleated cells were present was estimated from reference gene primer amplification. Sequenced by immunoSEQ multiplex PCR; TCRdb stores in-frame clones only, minus some. Clonal size and the V and J genes are those of that table, whereas D and trimming came from the DNA. Of approximately 140,000 clones in the sample, about 80% were seen once. The gene calls are TRBV11-2 and TRBJ1-1; 10 nucleotides align to TRBD1. The receptor was derived from an elderly woman in a cohort sampled during active or convalescent COVID-19. The specimen was peripheral blood. This CDR3 is CASSWDRGNTEAFF. Written as DNA, the CDR3 is TGTGCCAGCAGCTGGGACAGGGGAAACACTGAAGCTTTCTTT.